This record concerns one T cell receptor beta chain sequence. What antigen it recognizes has not been identified. There are no base qualities to consult, and no much larger clone falls within one base. Genomic DNA served as template for TCR beta VDJ combination and CDR3 sequence profiling. An Illumina HiSeq 2000 was used for TCR repertoire sequencing. The authors processed their data as follows. Repertoires were assessed using TRBV/TRBJ rearrangement plots, CDR3 size and DJ length profiles, and Simpson's diversity index. Whichever DNA sequence was most abundant in the deep sequencing data was defined as the immunodominant clone. CDR3 amino acid sequences were screened for sharing across subjects and were compared with published repertoires and the VDJdb database. TCRdb trimmed the raw reads at Q25, called clones with MiXCR and kept productive beta chains. Each CDR3 protein gets just one entry, which takes the most common genes and DNA from the rows behind it. The V and J calls were determined by TCRdb, not by the authors. The sample table lists over 250,000 distinct CDR3 sequences, under 60% of them with a count of one. Approximately 1.2% of the sample comes from the top ten.

The data stem from a study of CD8+CD57+ T cells in acquired aplastic anemia (dated by TCRdb to the late 2010s). Background on the whole study: Extracted DNA from sorted CD4+ and CD8+ cells averaged around 3.5 ug, ranging from roughly 0.19 to 27.4 ug. A CD8+CD57+ expansion meant a frequency higher than the mean frequency seen in healthy subjects.

Expansion of CD8+CD57+ cells had been shown by flow cytometry in the patients chosen for sequencing. All patients had severe acquired aplastic anemia diagnosed by International Study of Aplastic Anemia and Agranulocytosis and Camitta criteria. No patient had received any therapy when blood was sampled. The study deep-sequenced TCR repertoires of sorted CD4+ and CD8+ blood T cells from severe aplastic anemia patients and healthy subjects. In the USA, patient enrollment took place under clinicaltrials.gov protocols 00001620, 01623167, 00001397, 00071045, 00081523 and 00961064. Ficoll-Paque density gradient centrifugation was used to isolate peripheral blood mononuclear cells. Before DNA was extracted, CD4+ and CD8+ T cells were sorted using either FACS or magnetic beads. Overall results and qualifications from the work: Between patients and healthy controls, no significant difference in CD8+ Simpson's diversity was found (P=0.060). Twenty-nine CD8+ CDR3 sequences were shared between patients and controls but appeared highly expressed in patients and within their immunodominant clones.

The CDR1 and CDR2 encoded by the germline V gene are SGHTA and FQGNSA. From cysteine to phenylalanine, the CDR3 is 14 amino acids long. Just CDR3 DNA is preserved here, 42 bases in frame from base 1. V and J lose 1 base and 5 bases, and a span of 11 bases separates them. The TCR sequence derives from a human donor with aplastic anemia. Sequencing was done on a sample of sorted CD4+, CD8+, or CD8+CD57+ T cells (not recorded which) from PBMCs. This sequence uses TRBV7-2 and TRBJ1-1; confidence is insufficient to name the D gene. The CDR3 corresponds to CASSLGQSFTEAFF. The sequence in DNA is TGTGCCAGCAGCTTAGGGCAATCGTTTACTGAAGCTTTCTTT.